This TCR beta chain was sequenced in a study of T cell responses to AZD1222 COVID-19 vaccine. V lost 0 bases to trimming and J lost 0 bases, with 14 bases between them. CDR3 length: 18 amino acids. Germline assignment: CDR1 SGHDN and CDR2 FVKESK. Produced via immunoSEQ multiplex PCR; TCRdb's table is partial and in-frame only. In the table there are about 79,000 clones, roughly 80% of which are singletons. Analyses pooled second doses at about 4 or about 12 weeks. Turning to this clone: What it binds is not known.

Study-wide points: Sampling captured repertoires only after the peak T cell response. In a largely white British group with more females than males, clonal diversity was possibly underestimated. CD4 TCRs linked to vaccination spanned spike, dominating at 160-218 and 743-854.

The V call is TRBV14, the J call TRBJ1-4; D is uncertain. This specimen was peripheral blood, taken 28 days after the second AZD1222 dose. The TCR was taken from an adult who received the AZD1222 COVID-19 vaccine. The CDR3 DNA reads TGTGCCAGCAGCCAAGACCACCATAAAGGAGCAACTAATGAAAAACTGTTTTTT. This translates into CASSQDHHKGATNEKLFF.